These T cell receptor beta chains were read from a single sample in a study of CD8 T cells in Susac syndrome. TCRdb reanalysed the immunoSEQ multiplex PCR reads using MiXCR and keeps one entry per CDR3 protein. The sample contains approximately 200,000 distinct CDR3 sequences, 90% to 95% of which appear only once. Specimen: CD4+ T cells from PBMCs. These TCRs come from a human donor with multiple sclerosis. Both conserved end residues are part of each CDR3. Fields, in order: D gene, clone size, J gene, V gene, CDR3 length, CDR3 protein, CDR3 DNA. D genes are given only for firm matches. Only some rows state a clone size, as once, few, many or a class for expanded clones.

d_gene: NA
abundance: NA
j_gene: TRBJ2-3
v_gene: TRBV6-5
len: 15
CDR3aa: CASSYSTPGRDTQYF
CDR3nt: TGTGCCAGCAGTTACTCGACCCCAGGGAGAGATACGCAGTATTTT

d_gene: TRBD1
abundance: NA
j_gene: TRBJ1-2
v_gene: TRBV3-1
len: 15
CDR3aa: CASSQDTGQGYGYTF
CDR3nt: TGTGCCAGCAGCCAAGATACTGGACAGGGGTATGGCTACACCTTC

d_gene: TRBD2
abundance: once
j_gene: TRBJ2-1
v_gene: TRBV29-1
len: 14
CDR3aa: CSVIWTSGPVEQFF
CDR3nt: TGCAGCGTTATATGGACTAGCGGACCGGTGGAGCAGTTCTTC

d_gene: NA
abundance: NA
j_gene: TRBJ2-1
v_gene: TRBV24-1
len: 13
CDR3aa: CATGQPPYNEQFF
CDR3nt: TGTGCCACCGGGCAGCCCCCCTACAATGAGCAGTTCTTC

d_gene: NA
abundance: NA
j_gene: TRBJ1-2
v_gene: TRBV5-4
len: 15
CDR3aa: CASSSQGVWGNGYTF
CDR3nt: TGTGCCAGCAGCTCCCAGGGTGTCTGGGGGAATGGCTACACCTTC

d_gene: NA
abundance: NA
j_gene: TRBJ1-2
v_gene: TRBV27
len: 15
CDR3aa: CASSLRVEAFGGYTF
CDR3nt: TGTGCCAGCAGTTTAAGAGTGGAGGCGTTTGGCGGCTACACCTTC

d_gene: NA
abundance: NA
j_gene: TRBJ1-6
v_gene: TRBV2
len: 15
CDR3aa: CASSEEGKWGSPLHF
CDR3nt: TGTGCCAGCAGTGAAGAGGGGAAATGGGGTTCACCCCTCCACTTT

d_gene: NA
abundance: NA
j_gene: TRBJ1-1
v_gene: TRBV3-1
len: 12
CDR3aa: CASSQQGTEAFF
CDR3nt: TGTGCCAGCAGCCAACAGGGTACTGAAGCTTTCTTT

d_gene: TRBD1
abundance: NA
j_gene: TRBJ2-5
v_gene: TRBV20-1
len: 13
CDR3aa: CSARTGGMETQYF
CDR3nt: TGCAGTGCTCGGACAGGGGGCATGGAGACCCAGTACTTC

d_gene: NA
abundance: NA
j_gene: TRBJ1-2
v_gene: TRBV29-1
len: 14
CDR3aa: CSAGRAEGGKGYTF
CDR3nt: TGCAGCGCCGGTAGGGCCGAAGGGGGGAAAGGCTACACCTTC

d_gene: TRBD1
abundance: NA
j_gene: TRBJ2-1
v_gene: TRBV9
len: 16
CDR3aa: CASSISGQGPYNEQFF
CDR3nt: TGTGCCAGCAGTATCTCAGGACAGGGGCCTTACAATGAGCAGTTCTTC

d_gene: TRBD1
abundance: NA
j_gene: TRBJ2-3
v_gene: TRBV30
len: 14
CDR3aa: CAFSTGALKDTQYF
CDR3nt: TGTGCCTTTAGTACAGGGGCCCTGAAAGATACGCAGTATTTT

d_gene: NA
abundance: NA
j_gene: TRBJ2-1
v_gene: TRBV18
len: 13
CDR3aa: CASSPPSRNEQFF
CDR3nt: TGTGCCAGCTCACCCCCATCAAGGAATGAGCAGTTCTTC

d_gene: NA
abundance: NA
j_gene: TRBJ1-2
v_gene: TRBV4-1
len: 14
CDR3aa: CASSQDGRSLGYTF
CDR3nt: TGCGCCAGCAGCCAAGATGGGCGCTCCCTAGGCTACACCTTC

d_gene: NA
abundance: NA
j_gene: TRBJ2-7
v_gene: TRBV5-1
len: 14
CDR3aa: CASSLEAGLGEQYF
CDR3nt: TGCGCCAGCAGCTTGGAAGCAGGGCTGGGCGAGCAGTACTTC

d_gene: NA
abundance: NA
j_gene: TRBJ2-7
v_gene: TRBV4-1
len: 13
CDR3aa: CASSSRDGYEQYF
CDR3nt: TGCGCCAGCAGCAGCCGGGACGGCTACGAGCAGTACTTC

d_gene: TRBD2
abundance: NA
j_gene: TRBJ2-1
v_gene: TRBV19
len: 13
CDR3aa: CARAGGPFSEQFF
CDR3nt: TGTGCCAGAGCGGGAGGGCCGTTTAGTGAGCAGTTCTTC

d_gene: TRBD1
abundance: NA
j_gene: TRBJ1-2
v_gene: TRBV20-1
len: 12
CDR3aa: CSARVGQGGYTF
CDR3nt: TGCAGTGCTAGAGTTGGACAGGGTGGCTACACCTTC

d_gene: TRBD1
abundance: NA
j_gene: TRBJ2-5
v_gene: TRBV23-1
len: 16
CDR3aa: CASSQCGRDRLKTQYF
CDR3nt: TGCGCCAGCAGTCAATGTGGTCGGGACAGGCTGAAGACCCAGTACTTC

d_gene: NA
abundance: NA
j_gene: TRBJ2-7
v_gene: TRBV3-1
len: 14
CDR3aa: CASSQGAKVYEQYF
CDR3nt: TGTGCCAGCAGCCAAGGAGCGAAAGTCTACGAGCAGTACTTC

d_gene: NA
abundance: NA
j_gene: TRBJ2-3
v_gene: TRBV12-5
len: 13
CDR3aa: CASGLLTPDTQYF
CDR3nt: TGTGCTAGTGGTTTGCTAACTCCAGATACGCAGTATTTT

d_gene: NA
abundance: few
j_gene: TRBJ1-1
v_gene: TRBV25-1
len: 12
CDR3aa: CASSSGDTEAFF
CDR3nt: TGTGCCAGCAGTAGCGGGGACACTGAAGCTTTCTTT

d_gene: TRBD1
abundance: NA
j_gene: TRBJ1-2
v_gene: TRBV20-1
len: 14
CDR3aa: CSATDRASFYGYTF
CDR3nt: TGCAGTGCTACCGACAGGGCTTCGTTCTATGGCTACACCTTC

d_gene: NA
abundance: NA
j_gene: TRBJ1-2
v_gene: TRBV28
len: 13
CDR3aa: CASPVLFNYGYTF
CDR3nt: TGTGCCTCACCCGTGCTGTTTAACTATGGCTACACCTTC

d_gene: NA
abundance: once
j_gene: TRBJ1-6
v_gene: TRBV7-2
len: 13
CDR3aa: CASSLEWNSPLHF
CDR3nt: TGTGCCAGCAGCTTAGAATGGAATTCACCCCTCCACTTT

d_gene: TRBD1
abundance: NA
j_gene: TRBJ1-2
v_gene: TRBV3-1
len: 14
CDR3aa: CASTQPGQGYGYTF
CDR3nt: TGTGCCAGCACCCAACCGGGACAGGGATATGGCTACACCTTC

d_gene: NA
abundance: NA
j_gene: TRBJ2-7
v_gene: TRBV27
len: 14
CDR3aa: CASRRSWNSYEQYF
CDR3nt: TGTGCCAGCCGACGAAGCTGGAACTCCTACGAGCAGTACTTC

d_gene: NA
abundance: NA
j_gene: TRBJ1-6
v_gene: TRBV7-3
len: 14
CDR3aa: CASSSRGVNSPLHF
CDR3nt: TGTGCCAGCAGCTCGAGGGGGGTAAATTCACCCCTCCACTTT